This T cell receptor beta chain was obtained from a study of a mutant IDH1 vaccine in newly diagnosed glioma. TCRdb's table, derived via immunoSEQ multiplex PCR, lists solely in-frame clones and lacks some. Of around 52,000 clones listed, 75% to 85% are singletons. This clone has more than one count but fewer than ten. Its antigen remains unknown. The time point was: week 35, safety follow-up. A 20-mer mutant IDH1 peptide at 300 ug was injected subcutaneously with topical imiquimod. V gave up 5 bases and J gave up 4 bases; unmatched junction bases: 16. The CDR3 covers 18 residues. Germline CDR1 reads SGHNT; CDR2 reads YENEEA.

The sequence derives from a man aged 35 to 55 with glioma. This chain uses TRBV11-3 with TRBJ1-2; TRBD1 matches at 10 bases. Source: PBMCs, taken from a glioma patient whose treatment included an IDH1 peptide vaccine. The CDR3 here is CASSPGTGATFESYGYTF. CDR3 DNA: TGTGCCAGCAGCCCCGGGACAGGGGCGACATTTGAAAGCTATGGCTACACCTTC.